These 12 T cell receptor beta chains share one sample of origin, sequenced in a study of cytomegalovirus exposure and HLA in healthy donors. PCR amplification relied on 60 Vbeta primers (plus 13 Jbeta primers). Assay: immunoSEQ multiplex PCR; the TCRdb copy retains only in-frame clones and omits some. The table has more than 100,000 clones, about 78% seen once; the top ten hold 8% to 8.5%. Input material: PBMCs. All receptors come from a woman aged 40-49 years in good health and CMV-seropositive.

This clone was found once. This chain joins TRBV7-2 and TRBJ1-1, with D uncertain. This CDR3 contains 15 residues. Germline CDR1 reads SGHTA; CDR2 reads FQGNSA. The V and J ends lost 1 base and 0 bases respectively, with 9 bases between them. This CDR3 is CASSLGSGMNTEAFF. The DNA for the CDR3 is TGTGCCAGCAGCTTAGGATCGGGGATGAACACTGAAGCTTTCTTT.

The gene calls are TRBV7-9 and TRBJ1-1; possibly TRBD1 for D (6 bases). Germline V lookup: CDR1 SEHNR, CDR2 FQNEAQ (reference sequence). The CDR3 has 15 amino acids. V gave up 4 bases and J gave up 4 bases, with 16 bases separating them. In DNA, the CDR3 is TGTGCCAGCAGCTCCCTACAGGGCTTGGGCACTGAAGCTTTCTTT. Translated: CASSSLQGLGTEAFF.

This CDR3 reads CASKGPVVEAQHF. In nucleotides, the CDR3 is TGTGCCAGTAAAGGACCCGTTGTGGAGGCCCAGCATTTT. The chain combines TRBV19 with TRBJ1-5; D is uncertain. The germline gives CDR1 LNHDA, CDR2 SQIVND (reference sequence). This CDR3 is 13 amino acids long. V lost 7 bases and J 11 bases, leaving 18 bases between the germline ends.

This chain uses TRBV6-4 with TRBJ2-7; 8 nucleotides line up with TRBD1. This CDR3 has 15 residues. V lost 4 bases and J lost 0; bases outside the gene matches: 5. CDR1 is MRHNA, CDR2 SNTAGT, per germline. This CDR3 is CASSAKTGDSYEQYF. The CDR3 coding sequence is TGTGCCAGCAGTGCGAAGACAGGGGACTCCTACGAGCAGTACTTC.

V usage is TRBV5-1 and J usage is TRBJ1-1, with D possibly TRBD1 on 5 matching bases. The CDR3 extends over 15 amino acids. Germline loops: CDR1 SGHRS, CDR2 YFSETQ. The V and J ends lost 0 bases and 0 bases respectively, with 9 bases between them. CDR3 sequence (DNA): TGCGCCAGCAGCTTGGATAAGGGGATGAACACTGAAGCTTTCTTT. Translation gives CASSLDKGMNTEAFF.

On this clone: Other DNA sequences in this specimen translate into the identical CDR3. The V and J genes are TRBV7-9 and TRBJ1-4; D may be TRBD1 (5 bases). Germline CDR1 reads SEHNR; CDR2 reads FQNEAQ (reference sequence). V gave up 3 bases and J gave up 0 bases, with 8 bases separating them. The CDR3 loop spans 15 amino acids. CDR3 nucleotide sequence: TGTGCCAGCAGCTTGGGGCAAGCAACTAATGAAAAACTGTTTTTT. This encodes CASSLGQATNEKLFF.

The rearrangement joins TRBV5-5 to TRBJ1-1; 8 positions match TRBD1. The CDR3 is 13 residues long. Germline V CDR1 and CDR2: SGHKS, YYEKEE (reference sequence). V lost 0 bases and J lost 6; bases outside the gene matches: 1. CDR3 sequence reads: CASSLATGAEAFF. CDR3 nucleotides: TGTGCCAGCAGCTTGGCGACAGGGGCTGAAGCTTTCTTT.

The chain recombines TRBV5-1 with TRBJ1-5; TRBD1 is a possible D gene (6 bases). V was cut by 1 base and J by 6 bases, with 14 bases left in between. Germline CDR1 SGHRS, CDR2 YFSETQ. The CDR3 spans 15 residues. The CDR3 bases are TGCGCCAGCAGCTTGAGGGGGGGTGAGGGTCAGCCCCAGCATTTT. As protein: CASSLRGGEGQPQHF. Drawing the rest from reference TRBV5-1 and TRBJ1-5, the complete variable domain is KAGVTQTPRYLIKTRGQQVTLSCSPISGHRSVSWYQQTPGQGLQFLFEYFSETQRNKGNFPGRFSGRQFSNSRSEMNVSTLELGDSALYLCASSLRGGEGQPQHFGDGTRLSIL.

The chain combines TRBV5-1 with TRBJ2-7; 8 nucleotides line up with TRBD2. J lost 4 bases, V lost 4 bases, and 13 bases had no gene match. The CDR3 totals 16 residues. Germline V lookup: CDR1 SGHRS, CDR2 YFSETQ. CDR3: CASSASPGGGGYEQYF. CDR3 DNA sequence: TGCGCCAGCAGCGCGTCCCCGGGGGGCGGGGGGTACGAGCAGTACTTC.

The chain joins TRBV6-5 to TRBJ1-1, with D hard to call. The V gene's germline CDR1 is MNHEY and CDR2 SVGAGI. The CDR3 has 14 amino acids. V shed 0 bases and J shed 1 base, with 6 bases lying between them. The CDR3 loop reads CASSYSQKNTEAFF. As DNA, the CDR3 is TGTGCCAGCAGTTACTCGCAGAAGAACACTGAAGCTTTCTTT.

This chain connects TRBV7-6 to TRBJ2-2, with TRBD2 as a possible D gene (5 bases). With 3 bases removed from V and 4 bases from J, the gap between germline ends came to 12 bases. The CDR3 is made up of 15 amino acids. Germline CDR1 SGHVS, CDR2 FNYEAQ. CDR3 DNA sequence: TGTGCCAGCAGCTTTGAGGGTTCGGTCACCGGGGAGCTGTTTTTT. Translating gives CASSFEGSVTGELFF.

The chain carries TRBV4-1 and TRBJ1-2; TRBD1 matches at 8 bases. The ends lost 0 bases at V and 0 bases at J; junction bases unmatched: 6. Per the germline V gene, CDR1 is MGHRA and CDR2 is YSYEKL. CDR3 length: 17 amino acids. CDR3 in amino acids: CASSQDPRGPPNYGYTF. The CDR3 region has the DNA TGCGCCAGCAGCCAAGACCCCAGGGGGCCACCTAACTATGGCTACACCTTC.